Following are 22 T cell receptor beta chains from one sample sequenced in a study of blood T cell repertoires in COVID-19. The method was immunoSEQ multiplex PCR; TCRdb's version includes in-frame clones alone and lacks a portion of them. The data hold approximately 220,000 clones, with 80% observed a single time. Sequencing was carried out using PBMCs or T cells enriched from blood (not recorded which). The source of these receptors is a woman in her forties with acute COVID-19.

This chain connects TRBV9 to TRBJ1-4; a weak D match, TRBD1 (5 bases). The germline V gene has CDR1 SGDLS and CDR2 YYNGEE. V was trimmed by 3 bases and J by 8 bases, leaving 20 bases between them. The CDR3 runs 16 residues. Written as DNA, the CDR3 is TGTGCCAGCAGCGAGCGGCAGGGAGGGAGTGGGGAAAAACTGTTTTTT. It is translated as CASSERQGGSGEKLFF.

The CDR3 sequence is CASSQFNRGSEKLFF. CDR3 nucleotides: TGTGCCAGCAGCCAATTTAACAGGGGTAGTGAAAAACTGTTTTTT. The chain carries TRBV3-1 (or the pseudogene TRBV3-2) and TRBJ1-4, with TRBD1 matching over 7 bases. The CDR3 is 15 amino acids. The germline V gene has CDR1 LGHDT and CDR2 YNNKEL (reference sequence). V gave up 2 bases and J gave up 7 bases; unmatched junction bases: 7.

This chain connects TRBV7-3 to TRBJ2-3, with 9 bases matching TRBD2. This CDR3 is built from 15 residues. Losses at the gene ends were 5 bases for V and 4 bases for J; bases not matched to a gene: 7. CDR1 is SGHTA, CDR2 FQGTGA, per germline. DNA for the CDR3: TGTGCCAGCAGCCGACTAGCGGAGACGGCAGATACGCAGTATTTT. It translates to CASSRLAETADTQYF.

This clone appeared many times. The V gene is TRBV30, the J gene TRBJ1-3; no firm D call. V dropped 4 bases and J dropped 4 bases, with 8 bases sitting between them. The germline gives CDR1 GTSNPN, CDR2 SVGIG (reference sequence). The CDR3 extends over 12 amino acids. The CDR3: CAWKFRGNTIYF. The CDR3 DNA sequence: TGTGCCTGGAAATTCAGGGGAAACACCATATATTTT.

The chain combines TRBV6-5 with TRBJ1-4, with 8 bases aligning to TRBD1. Per germline, CDR1 MNHEY and CDR2 SVGAGI. V shed 4 bases, J shed 8 bases, and the junction held 12 bases outside the gene matches. The CDR3 loop spans 16 amino acids. This CDR3 reads CASSSRVGTGNEKLFF. In DNA, the CDR3 is TGTGCCAGCAGTTCCAGAGTCGGGACAGGCAACGAAAAACTGTTTTTT.

V and J are TRBV2 and TRBJ1-6; TRBD1 matches at 7 bases. The J segment lost 10 bases and the V segment lost 3 bases, leaving 6 bases of the junction unmatched. CDR3 length: 14 amino acids. Per the germline V gene, CDR1 is SNHLY and CDR2 is FYNNEI. The CDR3 loop is CASSDRGLGSPLHF. For the CDR3, the DNA is TGTGCCAGCAGTGATAGGGGGCTTGGATCACCCCTCCACTTT.

The chain is built from TRBV12-5 and TRBJ2-1, with D possibly TRBD2 on 6 matching bases. The CDR3 runs to 14 residues. The V gene lost 7 bases and the J gene lost 0 bases, with 10 bases spanning the gap. CDR1 and CDR2 from the germline V gene are LGHNT and FRNRAP. The chain's CDR3 is CASEEGSSYNEQFF. Here the CDR3 DNA reads TGTGCTAGTGAGGAGGGCAGCTCCTACAATGAGCAGTTCTTC.

A single count supports this clone. The chain combines TRBV30 with TRBJ1-6; D possibly corresponds to TRBD1 (6 bases). CDR1 GTSNPN and CDR2 SVGIG come from the germline V gene (reference sequence). The germline V and J ends were trimmed by 0 bases and 8 bases, with 14 bases remaining between them. The CDR3 length is 15 residues. The CDR3, as DNA: TGTGCCTGGAGTGTAATTGTGGGGGCTTATTCACCCCTCCACTTT. Protein product: CAWSVIVGAYSPLHF.

The rearrangement joins TRBV7-2 to TRBJ2-7, with D perhaps TRBD1 (6 bases). V gave up 5 bases and J gave up 1 base, with 18 bases separating them. Germline V gene data show CDR1 as SGHTA and CDR2 as FQGNSA. CDR3 length: 16 amino acids. DNA of the CDR3: TGTGCCAGCAGCCCCTCTCAGGGGCCTAGGTCCTACGAGCAGTACTTC. Translation: CASSPSQGPRSYEQYF.

There are a few counts of this clone. The chain is built from TRBV29-1 and TRBJ1-1; D ambiguous. The germline gives CDR1 SQVTM, CDR2 ANQGSEA. V lost 3 bases and J lost 6, with 5 bases in between. The CDR3 extends over 10 amino acids. The CDR3 spells CSVDSPEAFF. CDR3 in DNA: TGCAGCGTTGATAGCCCTGAAGCTTTCTTT.

The chain has TRBV3-1 (or the pseudogene TRBV3-2) and TRBJ1-6, with D uncertain. The CDR3 is 16 amino acids. The V end was cut by 4 bases, the J end by 1 base, with 11 bases between. The germline gives CDR1 LGHDT, CDR2 YNNKEL (reference sequence). The CDR3 coding sequence is TGTGCCAGCAGCCCATACCGGGATTCCTATAATTCACCCCTCCACTTT. It encodes CASSPYRDSYNSPLHF.

The CDR3 here is CASSRDFRNYEQYF. CDR3 nucleotide sequence: TGTGCCAGCAGCCGGGACTTCCGAAACTACGAGCAGTACTTC. This sequence joins TRBV11-2 and TRBJ2-7; TRBD2 is a possible D gene (6 bases). CDR1 SGHAT and CDR2 FQNNGV come from the germline V gene. The CDR3 runs 14 residues. V was cut by 5 bases and J by 3 bases, with 14 bases left in between.

J is TRBJ1-5 and V is TRBV19; no firm D call. CDR1 and CDR2 from the germline V gene are LNHDA and SQIVND (reference sequence). The ends were cut back, 6 bases at V and 6 bases at J, with 24 bases in the middle. CDR3 length equals 17 residues. The CDR3 sequence: CASSTSEIEGWAQPQHF. CDR3 nucleotide sequence: TGTGCCAGTAGCACATCAGAGATCGAGGGCTGGGCTCAGCCCCAGCATTTT.

This rearrangement joins TRBV30 to TRBJ2-3; 7 positions match TRBD1. Germline CDR1 reads GTSNPN; CDR2 reads SVGIG (reference sequence). The ends lost 0 bases at V and 12 bases at J; junction bases unmatched: 6. The CDR3 totals 12 residues. CDR3 nucleotides: TGTGCCTGGAGTGTAGGGGGCCGGGGACAGTATTTT. Translation gives CAWSVGGRGQYF.

The chain links TRBV6-5 to TRBJ2-7, with D unclear. V gave up 5 bases and J gave up 3 bases, with 14 bases separating them. The length of the CDR3 is 14 residues. Germline V gives CDR1 MNHEY, CDR2 SVGAGI. In DNA, the CDR3 is TGTGCCAGCAGTATACGTATCCTAGACTACGAGCAGTACTTC. It codes for CASSIRILDYEQYF.

The sample holds a few counts of this clone. The gene calls are TRBV30 and TRBJ1-3, with TRBD1 matching over 10 bases. After removal of 5 bases from V and 0 bases from J, the junction contained 10 bases not matched to a gene. Germline values: CDR1 GTSNPN, CDR2 SVGIG (reference sequence). The CDR3 runs 17 residues. This chain's CDR3 is CAWASGTGAPSGNTIYF. The CDR3 nucleotides read TGTGCCTGGGCCTCCGGGACAGGGGCCCCCTCTGGAAACACCATATATTTT. Variable domain in full (rest from reference TRBV30 and TRBJ1-3): SQTIHQWPATLVQPVGSPLSLECTVEGTSNPNLYWYRQAAGRGLQLLFYSVGIGQISSEVPQNLSASRPQDRQFILSSKKLLLSDSGFYLCAWASGTGAPSGNTIYFGEGSWLTVV.

This rearrangement joins TRBV11-2 to TRBJ1-1; D gene ambiguous. The ends were cut back, 5 bases at V and 1 base at J, with 11 bases in the middle. CDR1 SGHAT and CDR2 FQNNGV come from the germline V gene. CDR3 length: 14 amino acids. Written as DNA, the CDR3 is TGTGCCAGCAGCGCGGGATCCGCGAACACTGAAGCTTTCTTT. It is translated as CASSAGSANTEAFF.

The chain couples TRBV18 to TRBJ2-1; 8 bases fit TRBD2. Germline V gene sequence: CDR1 KGHSH, CDR2 LQKENI. The junction had 9 bases not matched to a gene; V was cut back by 2 bases and J by 6 bases. The CDR3 sequence is 16 residues long. Written as DNA, the CDR3 is TGTGCCAGCTCACCAGTCCTCGGGAGGGCTAGCAATGAGCAGTTCTTC. It yields the protein CASSPVLGRASNEQFF.

This clone was counted a single time. The genes are TRBV18 and TRBJ1-1; D gene ambiguous. The CDR3 length is 13 residues. The germline gives CDR1 KGHSH, CDR2 LQKENI. The V gene lost 2 bases and the J gene lost 1 base, with 5 bases spanning the gap. The CDR3 here is CASSPNGNTEAFF. The CDR3 DNA follows: TGTGCCAGCTCACCAAACGGGAACACTGAAGCTTTCTTT.

This clone was detected a few times. This chain connects TRBV7-2 to TRBJ2-2, with 9 bases aligning to TRBD1. The germline V gene has CDR1 SGHTA and CDR2 FQGNSA. J lost 1 base, V lost 6 bases, and 0 bases had no gene match. CDR3 length equals 14 residues. The CDR3: CASRGQGNTGELFF. In nucleotides, the CDR3 is TGTGCCAGCAGGGGACAGGGGAACACCGGGGAGCTGTTTTTT.

The chain combines TRBV19 with TRBJ2-7, with D tentatively TRBD2 (6 bases). The V and J ends lost 10 bases and 3 bases respectively, with 25 bases between them. This CDR3 spans 16 amino acids. Germline CDR1 and CDR2: LNHDA and SQIVND (reference sequence). The CDR3 sequence: CATGRMRSAGYYEQYF. The DNA of the CDR3 is TGTGCCACAGGGCGAATGAGGTCTGCGGGATACTACGAGCAGTACTTC.

This clone was recorded once. This rearrangement joins TRBV7-6 to TRBJ1-1; the D gene is possibly TRBD1 (5 bases). Trimming removed 5 bases at V and 7 bases at J, with 20 bases between. The germline CDR1 and CDR2 sequences are SGHVS and FNYEAQ. The CDR3 extends over 15 amino acids. CDR3 in DNA: TGTGCCAGCAGCCCTACCAGGGCTTTATATATTGAAGCTTTCTTT. Its translation is CASSPTRALYIEAFF.